This entry lists 13 T cell receptor beta chains sequenced from one sample in a study of shared clonotypes between healthy human individuals. Here immunoSEQ multiplex PCR was the method, and the copy in TCRdb shows in-frame clones only, minus some. This sample has about 470,000 clones; around 79% occur once, and the top ten carry about 13%. Sequenced material: PBMCs. These receptors were obtained from a woman between 35 and 50 years old in good health. Some clones in this sample may be carry-over from other donors' samples.

The V call is TRBV6-6, the J call TRBJ1-1, with D unclear. The CDR3 runs 14 residues. V lost 7 bases to trimming and J lost 0 bases, with 12 bases between them. The germline gives CDR1 MNHNY, CDR2 SVGAGI (reference sequence). Here the CDR3 DNA reads TGTGCCAGCACCGGTGGCAGGATGAACACTGAAGCTTTCTTT. This translates into CASTGGRMNTEAFF.

Concerning this clone: Other nucleotide sequences from this sample produce the same CDR3. J is TRBJ2-7 and V is TRBV28, with 14 positions matching TRBD2. J gave up 3 bases and V 5 bases, and 3 bases lay outside the gene matches. The CDR3 totals 15 residues. Per germline, CDR1 MDHEN and CDR2 SYDVKM. This CDR3 reads CASSPGTSGSYEQYF. As DNA, the CDR3 is TGTGCCAGCAGTCCCGGGACTAGCGGGAGCTACGAGCAGTACTTC.

The chain links TRBV9 to TRBJ1-1; D uncertain. This CDR3 comprises 14 residues. Germline loops: CDR1 SGDLS, CDR2 YYNGEE. V was trimmed by 0 bases and J by 0 bases, leaving 6 bases between them. DNA of the CDR3: TGTGCCAGCAGCGTAGATGGGATGAACACTGAAGCTTTCTTT. Its protein is CASSVDGMNTEAFF.

This chain's CDR3 is CAISDDRGINEQYF. Here the CDR3 DNA reads TGTGCCATCAGTGACGACAGGGGTATCAACGAGCAGTACTTC. The chain employs TRBV10-3 and TRBJ2-7, with 8 bases that match TRBD1. From germline, CDR1 is ENHRY and CDR2 SYGVKD. This CDR3 comprises 14 residues. V dropped 3 bases and J dropped 5; count of bases not matched to a gene: 6.

This chain joins TRBV6-6 and TRBJ1-5; weak D call: TRBD1 (5 bases). The germline V gene encodes CDR1 MNHNY and CDR2 SVGAGI (reference sequence). V lost 6 bases to trimming and J lost 2 bases, with 8 bases between them. The CDR3 has 13 amino acids. The CDR3 nucleotides read TGTGCCAGCAGAACAGGAGGCAATCAGCCCCAGCATTTT. Translated, it gives CASRTGGNQPQHF.

The V gene is TRBV27, the J gene TRBJ2-4, with TRBD2 matching 8 bases. The J segment lost 6 bases and the V segment lost 7 bases, leaving 8 bases of the junction unmatched. Germline CDR1 MNHEY, CDR2 SMNVEV (reference sequence). CDR3 length: 14 residues. CDR3 in DNA: TGTGCCAGCACCTGGTGGCTAGCGGGAAACATTCAGTACTTC. It is translated as CASTWWLAGNIQYF.

This rearrangement joins TRBV7-9 to TRBJ1-4; D unresolved. This CDR3 comprises 14 residues. V was cut by 2 bases and J by 5 bases, with 9 bases left in between. In germline, CDR1 is SEHNR, CDR2 FQNEAQ (reference sequence). In DNA, the CDR3 is TGTGCCAGCAGCTTAAATATGGCCAATGAAAAACTGTTTTTT. Protein sequence: CASSLNMANEKLFF.

The chain joins TRBV4-3 to TRBJ1-2; D is possibly TRBD1 (6 bases). In germline, CDR1 is LGHNA, CDR2 YSLEER. V lost 3 bases to trimming and J lost 8 bases, with 19 bases between them. This CDR3 region has 15 residues. For the CDR3, the DNA is TGCGCCAGCAGCCAGGCCTCTGGGCAGGGGAGGGGCTACACCTTC. The encoded protein is CASSQASGQGRGYTF.

V is TRBV29-1 and J is TRBJ2-1; TRBD2 might be the D (5 bases). The V and J ends lost 3 bases and 7 bases respectively, with 10 bases between them. Germline V CDR1 and CDR2: SQVTM, ANQGSEA. The CDR3 sequence is 12 residues long. This CDR3 reads CSVDTGVNEQFF. The CDR3 DNA follows: TGCAGCGTTGATACCGGGGTAAATGAGCAGTTCTTC.

A few counts support this clone. This chain uses TRBV30 with TRBJ1-1; D is uncertain. CDR3 size: 11 residues. CDR1 GTSNPN and CDR2 SVGIG come from the germline V gene (reference sequence). V gave up 1 base and J gave up 11 bases, with 11 bases separating them. CDR3 protein: CAWSEGFSAFF. In DNA, the CDR3 is TGTGCCTGGAGTGAAGGGTTTAGTGCTTTCTTT.

A single count supports this clone. V usage is TRBV5-1 and J usage is TRBJ2-7; TRBD1 matches 7 bases. Germline assignment: CDR1 SGHRS and CDR2 YFSETQ. The CDR3 extends over 14 amino acids. V was pared by 0 bases and J by 5 bases, with 5 bases of the junction left unmatched. The CDR3 here is CASSLVPGTDEQYF. The CDR3 nucleotides read TGCGCCAGCAGCTTGGTCCCCGGGACAGACGAGCAGTACTTC.

In DNA form, the CDR3 reads TGTCCAAGGCCCAGGGGGAGTGGCTACACCTTC. Protein: CPRPRGSGYTF. The chain is built from TRBV30 and TRBJ1-2; 7 nucleotides match TRBD1. Germline assignment: CDR1 GTSNPN and CDR2 SVGIG (reference sequence). The CDR3 runs 11 residues.

The genes are TRBV7-3 and TRBJ2-5, with TRBD1 matching over 7 bases. V was pared by 5 bases and J by 5 bases, with 5 bases of the junction left unmatched. CDR3 size: 13 residues. Germline V lookup: CDR1 SGHTA, CDR2 FQGTGA. CDR3 in amino acids: CASSRQGWETQYF. The CDR3 DNA sequence: TGTGCCAGCAGCCGACAGGGTTGGGAGACCCAGTACTTC.